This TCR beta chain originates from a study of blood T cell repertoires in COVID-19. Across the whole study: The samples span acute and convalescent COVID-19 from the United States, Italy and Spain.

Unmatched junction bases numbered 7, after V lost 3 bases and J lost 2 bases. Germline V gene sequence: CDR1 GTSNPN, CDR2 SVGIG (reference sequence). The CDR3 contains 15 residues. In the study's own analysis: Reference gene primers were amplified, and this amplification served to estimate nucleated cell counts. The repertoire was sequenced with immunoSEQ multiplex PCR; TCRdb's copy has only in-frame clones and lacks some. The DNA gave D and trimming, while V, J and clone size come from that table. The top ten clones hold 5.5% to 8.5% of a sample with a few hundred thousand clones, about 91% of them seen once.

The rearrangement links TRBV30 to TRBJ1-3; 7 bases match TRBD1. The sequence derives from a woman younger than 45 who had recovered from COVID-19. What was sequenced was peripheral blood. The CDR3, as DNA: TGTGCCTGGAGCCAGTCAGGGGGTGCTGGAAACACCATATATTTT. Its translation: CAWSQSGGAGNTIYF. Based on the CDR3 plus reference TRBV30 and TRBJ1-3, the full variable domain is SQTIHQWPATLVQPVGSPLSLECTVEGTSNPNLYWYRQAAGRGLQLLFYSVGIGQISSEVPQNLSASRPQDRQFILSSKKLLLSDSGFYLCAWSQSGGAGNTIYFGEGSWLTVV.